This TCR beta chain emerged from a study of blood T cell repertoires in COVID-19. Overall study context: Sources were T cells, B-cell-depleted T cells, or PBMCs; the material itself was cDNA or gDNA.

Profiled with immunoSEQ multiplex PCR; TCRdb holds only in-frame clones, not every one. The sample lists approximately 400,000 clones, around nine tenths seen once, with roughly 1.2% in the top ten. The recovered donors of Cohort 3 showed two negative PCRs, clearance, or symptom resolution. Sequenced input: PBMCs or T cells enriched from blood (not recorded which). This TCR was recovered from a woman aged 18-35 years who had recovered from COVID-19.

The CDR3 DNA sequence: TGTGCCACCAGCAGAGGGGGGCCGGAGGGCTACACCTTC. It encodes CATSRGGPEGYTF. This chain uses TRBV15 with TRBJ1-2, with TRBD1 as a possible D gene (6 bases). Germline loops: CDR1 LNHNV, CDR2 YYDKDF (reference sequence). The V end was cut by 1 base, the J end by 8 bases, with 11 bases between. The CDR3 runs 13 residues.